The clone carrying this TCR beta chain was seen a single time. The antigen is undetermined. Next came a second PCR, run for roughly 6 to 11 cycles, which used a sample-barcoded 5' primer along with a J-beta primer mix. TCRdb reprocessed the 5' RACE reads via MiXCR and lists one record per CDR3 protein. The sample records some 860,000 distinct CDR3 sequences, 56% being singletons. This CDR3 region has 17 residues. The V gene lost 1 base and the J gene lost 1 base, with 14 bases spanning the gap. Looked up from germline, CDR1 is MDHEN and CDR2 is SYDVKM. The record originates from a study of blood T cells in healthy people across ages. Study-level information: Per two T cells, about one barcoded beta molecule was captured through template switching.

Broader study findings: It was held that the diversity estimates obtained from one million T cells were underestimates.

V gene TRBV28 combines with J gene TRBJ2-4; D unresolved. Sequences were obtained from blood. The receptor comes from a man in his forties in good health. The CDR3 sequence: CASSLYGADGAKNIQYF. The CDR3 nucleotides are TGTGCCAGCAGTTTATATGGTGCCGACGGGGCCAAAAACATTCAGTACTTC.